This T cell receptor (beta chain) was captured by sequencing in a study of shared T cell receptors in the human thymus. The method was immunoSEQ multiplex PCR; TCRdb's version includes in-frame clones alone and lacks a portion of them. The sample contains 600,000 or so clones, around 87% of which appear only once. V lost 3 bases to trimming and J lost 0 bases; unmatched junction nucleotides: 7. The CDR3 has 16 amino acids. The germline gives CDR1 SGHRS, CDR2 YFSETQ. These data are also associated with another study on human thymus T cells.

Sequencing was performed on thymocytes. The V call is TRBV5-1, the J call TRBJ2-7; 9 nucleotides agree with TRBD1. The TCR was taken from a boy under three years old with a congenital heart defect. CDR3 sequence (DNA): TGCGCCAGCAGCTGGGCCCGGGACAGGGACTCCTACGAGCAGTACTTC. As protein: CASSWARDRDSYEQYF.